A selection of T cell receptor beta chains follows, all from one sample in a study of blood T cell repertoires in COVID-19. Profiled with immunoSEQ multiplex PCR; TCRdb holds only in-frame clones, not every one. The sample has about 200,000 clones, around 82% seen once. Sequencing was carried out using peripheral blood. The receptor source for this set is a human donor in a cohort sampled during active COVID-19. The conserved cysteine and the conserved F or W are not part of the CDR3 here.

j_call v_call cdr3_aa
TRBJ2-3 TRBV2 ASRLRDRVTDTQY
TRBJ2-7 TRBV5-4 ASSLRGAYEQY
TRBJ1-5 TRBV2 ASSAGGNYNQPQH
TRBJ2-2 TRBV4-2 ASSRRELAETTGELF
TRBJ2-7 TRBV20-1 SATGHYEQY
TRBJ2-2 TRBV7-2 ASSLVSGGRTGELF
TRBJ2-5 TRBV7-2 ASSLQSRGGETQY
TRBJ2-7 TRBV19 ASSEGLAGYEQY
TRBJ2-3 TRBV9 ASSVDGGTDTQY
TRBJ2-1 TRBV7-3 ASTVAGGLYNEQF
TRBJ2-2 TRBV4-1 ASSQGSGVETGELF
TRBJ1-5 TRBV24-1 ATSDSPGQDRHQPQH
TRBJ1-2 TRBV7-2 ASSLALPDGYT
TRBJ2-5 TRBV11-2 ASSFPGGPGETQY
TRBJ2-2 TRBV5-6 ASSLTGRGTGELF
TRBJ2-1 TRBV21-1 ASSKGGTGSHEQF
TRBJ2-7 TRBV28 ASSQTTVMDYEQY
TRBJ2-1 TRBV3-1/TRBV3-2 ASSQILAGLYNEQF
TRBJ2-3 TRBV12-3/TRBV12-4 ASSLGEAQY
TRBJ1-1 TRBV18 ASSPKSDRDVAAF
TRBJ2-3 TRBV20-1 SASTWGGRDTQY
TRBJ1-1 TRBV29-1 SVEGGNRGAKAF
TRBJ2-5 TRBV7-7 ASSSDRGLETQY
TRBJ2-7 TRBV19 ASSRYRDHYEQY
TRBJ2-1 TRBV7-2 ASSLDSGGYNEQF
TRBJ2-3 TRBV2 ASSRDSHTDTQY
TRBJ1-4 TRBV28 ARRGVSEKLF
TRBJ2-6 TRBV5-1 ASSPRTGGNSGANVLT
TRBJ1-1 TRBV19 ASCTGKTGVLAF
TRBJ1-2 TRBV19 ASSAMGQGNYT
TRBJ2-7 TRBV29-1 SVGAGGANAQY
TRBJ2-7 TRBV5-1 ASIAGTPNSPWGEQY
TRBJ2-1 TRBV5-1 ASSSEGRDNEQF
TRBJ1-3 TRBV5-1 ASSPMGHSGNTIY
TRBJ2-7 TRBV2 ASGTSGRGMQY
TRBJ2-7 TRBV3-1/TRBV3-2 ASSRTNYEQY
TRBJ2-1 TRBV11-3 ASSLDPSSYNEQF
TRBJ2-2 TRBV11-3 ASSLTGGTGELF